These T cell receptor beta chains were read from a single sample in a study of blood T cell repertoires in COVID-19. Clones were read by immunoSEQ multiplex PCR, and TCRdb kept only the in-frame ones, dropping some. The table shows some 370,000 clones, with roughly four fifths occurring only once. The sequenced material came from PBMCs or T cells enriched from blood (not recorded which). The receptors originated from a woman aged 50 to 60 who had recovered from COVID-19. Both conserved end residues are part of each CDR3. D genes are given only for firm matches. Only part of the rows carry a size: once, few, many, or a class if the clone is expanded.

>few|NA|TRBV2|TRBJ1-1
TGTGCCAGCAGTGAAGGAGGAAGAAACACTGAAGCTTTCTTT
CASSEGGRNTEAFF
>NA|TRBD2|TRBV13|TRBJ2-5
TGTGCCAGCAGCCACACATATGGCGGGGGGCAAGAGACCCAGTACTTC
CASSHTYGGGQETQYF
>NA|NA|TRBV11-3|TRBJ2-3
TGTGCCAGCAGCCTCAGGGTGGATACGCAGTATTTT
CASSLRVDTQYF
>NA|NA|TRBV11-3|TRBJ1-1
TGTGCCAGCAGCCGTGAGGCAGGGTGGTACACTGAAGCTTTCTTT
CASSREAGWYTEAFF
>NA|NA|TRBV7-2|TRBJ1-4
TGTGCCAGCAGCTTAGGTCCCACACCCGCTAATGAAAAACTGTTTTTT
CASSLGPTPANEKLFF
>NA|NA|TRBV7-2|TRBJ2-1
TGTGCCAGCAGCTTAGTGGGGGGGCGGGATGAGCAGTTCTTC
CASSLVGGRDEQFF
>NA|TRBD2|TRBV9|TRBJ2-5
TGTGCCAGCAGCGCTGCGGTGATAGCGGGGGTTTCAGGGACCCAGTACTTC
CASSAAVIAGVSGTQYF
>few|TRBD1|TRBV30|TRBJ1-2
TGTGCCTGGAGTAACGGGCAGGGGGCTTTGGGCTACACCTTC
CAWSNGQGALGYTF
>NA|NA|TRBV9|TRBJ2-1
TGTGCCAGCAGCGTAGACCCCGCGGGAGAGCAGTTCTTC
CASSVDPAGEQFF
>NA|NA|TRBV29-1|TRBJ1-1
TGCAGCGTTTCCTTAGACAGCCGGAGAGCTTTCTTT
CSVSLDSRRAFF
>NA|TRBD2|TRBV11-1|TRBJ2-3
TGTGCCAGCAGCGATGTACTAGCGGGAGGCTCGGATACGCAGTATTTT
CASSDVLAGGSDTQYF
>once|NA|TRBV7-9|TRBJ1-6
TGTGCCAGCAGCTTAGAGGGGGGGATCCCGAATTCACCCCTCCACTTT
CASSLEGGIPNSPLHF
>NA|NA|TRBV2|TRBJ1-1
TGTGCCAGCAGCGACGGGAGGAGGGTGGGCACTGAAGCTTTCTTT
CASSDGRRVGTEAFF
>NA|TRBD1|TRBV5-1|TRBJ2-2
TGCGCCAGCAGCGAGGGGACAGGGGGGACCGGGGAGCTGTTTTTT
CASSEGTGGTGELFF
>NA|TRBD1|TRBV7-8|TRBJ1-2
TGTGCCAGCAGCTTAAGCGGTGGACAGGGGGACTATGGCTACACCTTC
CASSLSGGQGDYGYTF
>NA|NA|TRBV12-3/TRBV12-4|TRBJ2-1
TGTGCCAGCAGTTTAGACAACCCCTTTCGTGGGTTCTTC
CASSLDNPFRGFF
>NA|NA|TRBV29-1|TRBJ1-1
TGCAGCGTCGCTAGGAACACTGAAGCTTTCTTT
CSVARNTEAFF
>NA|TRBD2|TRBV15|TRBJ2-3
TGTGCCACCAGCACGGGGACTAGCGGGGTTAGCACAGATACGCAGTATTTT
CATSTGTSGVSTDTQYF
>NA|TRBD1|TRBV15|TRBJ2-7
TGTGCCACCAGCAGAGGAGCGGGACAGGGGAATCACGAGCAGTACTTC
CATSRGAGQGNHEQYF
>few|NA|TRBV18|TRBJ1-1
TGTGCCAGCTCACTAGAGACTAACACTGAAGCTTTCTTT
CASSLETNTEAFF
>once|NA|TRBV19|TRBJ2-7
TGTGCCAGTAGTATTGGGTCGCAGGGAGGCTACGAGCAGTACTTC
CASSIGSQGGYEQYF
>NA|TRBD1|TRBV19|TRBJ2-3
TGTGCCACTACGGGGACAGTGAGCACAGATACGCAGTATTTT
CATTGTVSTDTQYF
>NA|TRBD2|TRBV5-4|TRBJ2-5
TGTGCCAGTAGCGGACTAGGGGAGACCCAGTACTTC
CASSGLGETQYF
>NA|NA|TRBV7-8|TRBJ1-1
TGTGCCAGCAGCTCCGTTCAGGGTCGGTGGGGCTTT
CASSSVQGRWGF
>NA|NA|TRBV14|TRBJ1-2
TGTGCCAGCAGCCAAGTAGGGGTTAACTATGGCTACACCTTC
CASSQVGVNYGYTF
>NA|NA|TRBV3-1/TRBV3-2|TRBJ1-6
TGTGCCAGCAGCCCGGACAGCTCCTCCTATAATTCACCCCTCCACTTT
CASSPDSSSYNSPLHF
>NA|TRBD2|TRBV3-1/TRBV3-2|TRBJ2-5
TGTGCCAGCAGTCGGAGTGGGGGGGGAAATTGGGAGACCCAGTACTTC
CASSRSGGGNWETQYF
>NA|TRBD2|TRBV27|TRBJ2-3
TGTGCCAGCAGTTTTTGGCTAGCGGGGGGTGGCAGCACAGATACGCAGTATTTT
CASSFWLAGGGSTDTQYF
>NA|NA|TRBV7-2|TRBJ2-5
TGTGCCAGCAGCTTACCTAATAGCGAGACCCAGTACTTC
CASSLPNSETQYF
>few|NA|TRBV4-2|TRBJ1-6
TGTGCCAGCAGCCAAGAGAAGGGGAACGATTCACCCCTCCACTTT
CASSQEKGNDSPLHF
>NA|NA|TRBV30|TRBJ2-6
TGTGCCGCGGGGACAGTACAGGGTTTTGGGGCCAACGTCCTGACTTTC
CAAGTVQGFGANVLTF
>NA|NA|TRBV21-1|TRBJ1-1
TGTGCCAGCAGCAAACAATCCGAGGGCGGGAACACTGAAGCTTTCTTT
CASSKQSEGGNTEAFF
>NA|TRBD2|TRBV7-3|TRBJ2-1
TGTGCCAGCAGCTTATTAGGGACTAGCGGGGACAATGAGCAGTTCTTC
CASSLLGTSGDNEQFF